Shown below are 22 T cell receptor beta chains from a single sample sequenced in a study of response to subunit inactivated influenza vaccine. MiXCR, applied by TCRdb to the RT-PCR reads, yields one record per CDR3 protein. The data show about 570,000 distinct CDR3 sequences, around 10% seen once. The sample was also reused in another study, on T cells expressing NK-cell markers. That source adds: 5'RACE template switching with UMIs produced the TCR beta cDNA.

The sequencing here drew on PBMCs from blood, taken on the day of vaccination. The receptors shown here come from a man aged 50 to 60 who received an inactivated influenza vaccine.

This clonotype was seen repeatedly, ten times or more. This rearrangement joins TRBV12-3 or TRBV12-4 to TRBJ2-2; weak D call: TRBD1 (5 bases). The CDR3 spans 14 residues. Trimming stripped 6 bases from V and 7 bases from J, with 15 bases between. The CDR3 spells CASRAPGSVGELFF. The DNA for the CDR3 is TGTGCCAGCAGAGCTCCAGGGTCGGTCGGGGAGCTGTTTTTT.

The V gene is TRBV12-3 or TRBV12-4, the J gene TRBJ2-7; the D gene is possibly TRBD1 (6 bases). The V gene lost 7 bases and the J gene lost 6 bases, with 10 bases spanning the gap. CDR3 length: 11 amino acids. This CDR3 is CASKTGIEQYF. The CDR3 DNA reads TGTGCCAGCAAAACAGGGATCGAGCAGTACTTC.

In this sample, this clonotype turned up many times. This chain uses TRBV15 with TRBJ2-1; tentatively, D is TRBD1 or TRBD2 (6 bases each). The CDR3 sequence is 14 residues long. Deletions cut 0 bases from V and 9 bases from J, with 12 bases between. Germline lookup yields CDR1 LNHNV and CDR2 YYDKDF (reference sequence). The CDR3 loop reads CATSREGGIGEQFF. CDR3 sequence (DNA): TGTGCCACCAGCAGAGAGGGGGGCATAGGTGAGCAGTTCTTC.

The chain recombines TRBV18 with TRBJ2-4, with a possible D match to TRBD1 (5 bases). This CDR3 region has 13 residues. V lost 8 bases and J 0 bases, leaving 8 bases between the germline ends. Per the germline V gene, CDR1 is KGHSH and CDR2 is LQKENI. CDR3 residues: CASQDRAKNIQYF. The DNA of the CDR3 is TGTGCCAGCCAAGACAGAGCCAAAAACATTCAGTACTTC. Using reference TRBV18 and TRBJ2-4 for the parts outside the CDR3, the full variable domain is NAGVMQNPRHLVRRRGQEARLRCSPMKGHSHVYWYRQLPEEGLKFMVYLQKENIIDESGMPKERFSAEFPKEGPSILRIQQVVRGDSAAYFCASQDRAKNIQYFGAGTRLSVL.

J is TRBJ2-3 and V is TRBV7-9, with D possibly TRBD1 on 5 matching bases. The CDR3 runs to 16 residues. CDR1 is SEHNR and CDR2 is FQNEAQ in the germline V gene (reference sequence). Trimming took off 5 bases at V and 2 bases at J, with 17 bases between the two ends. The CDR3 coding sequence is TGTGCCAGCAGCAAATTCAGGGTTTCGTACACAGATACGCAGTATTTT. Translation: CASSKFRVSYTDTQYF.

DNA for the CDR3: TGTGCCAGCAATGGACTAGCGGCCTACAATGAGCAGTTCTTC. It encodes CASNGLAAYNEQFF. This chain links TRBV12-3 or TRBV12-4 with TRBJ2-1; the match to TRBD2 covers 10 bases. The CDR3 is 14 amino acids. V lost 7 bases, J lost 2 bases, and 2 bases stayed unmatched.

CDR3 coding DNA: TGTGCCAGCAATAACAGGTCCCCACTCTACGAGCAGTACTTC. This encodes CASNNRSPLYEQYF. This chain joins TRBV6-1 and TRBJ2-7; TRBD1 is a possible D gene (5 bases). The V gene lost 7 bases and the J gene lost 3 bases, with 16 bases spanning the gap. Per the germline V gene, CDR1 is MNHNS and CDR2 is SASEGT. The CDR3 sequence is 14 residues long.

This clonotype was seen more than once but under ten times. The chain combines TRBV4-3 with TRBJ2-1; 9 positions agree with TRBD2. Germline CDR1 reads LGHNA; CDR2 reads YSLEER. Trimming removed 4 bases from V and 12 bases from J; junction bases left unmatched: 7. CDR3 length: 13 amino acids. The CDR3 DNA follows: TGCGCCAGCAGCCCCGGCCTAGCGGGAAGGCAGTTCTTC. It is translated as CASSPGLAGRQFF.

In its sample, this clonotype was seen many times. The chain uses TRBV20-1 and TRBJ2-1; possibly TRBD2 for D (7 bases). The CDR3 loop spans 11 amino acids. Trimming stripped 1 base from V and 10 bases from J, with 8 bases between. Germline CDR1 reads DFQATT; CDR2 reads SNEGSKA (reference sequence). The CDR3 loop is CSARGGGEQFF. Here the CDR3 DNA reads TGCAGTGCTAGAGGGGGGGGCGAGCAGTTCTTC.

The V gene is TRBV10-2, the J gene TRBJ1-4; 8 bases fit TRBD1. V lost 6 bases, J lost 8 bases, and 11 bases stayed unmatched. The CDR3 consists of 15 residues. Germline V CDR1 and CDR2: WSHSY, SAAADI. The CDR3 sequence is CASRLPGGEVEKLFF. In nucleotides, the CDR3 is TGCGCCAGCAGACTCCCAGGGGGCGAGGTCGAAAAACTGTTTTTT.

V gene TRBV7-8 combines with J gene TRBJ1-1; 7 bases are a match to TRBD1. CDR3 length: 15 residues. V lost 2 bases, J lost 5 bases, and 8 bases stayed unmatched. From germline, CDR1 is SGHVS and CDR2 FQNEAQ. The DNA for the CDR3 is TGTGCCAGCAGCTTAAGGGAGGGGGCTCGGACTGAAGCTTTCTTT. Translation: CASSLREGARTEAFF.

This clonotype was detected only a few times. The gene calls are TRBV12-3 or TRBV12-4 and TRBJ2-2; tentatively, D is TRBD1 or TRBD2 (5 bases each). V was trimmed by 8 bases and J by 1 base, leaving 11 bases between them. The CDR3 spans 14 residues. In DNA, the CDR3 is TGTGCCAGCTTTCCGGGGCTGAACACCGGGGAGCTGTTTTTT. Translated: CASFPGLNTGELFF.

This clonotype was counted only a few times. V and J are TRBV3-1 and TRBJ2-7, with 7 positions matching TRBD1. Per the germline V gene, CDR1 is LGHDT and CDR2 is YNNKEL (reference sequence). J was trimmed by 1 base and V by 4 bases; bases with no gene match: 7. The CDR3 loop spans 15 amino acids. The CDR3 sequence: CASSPDRSLSYEQYF. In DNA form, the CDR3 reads TGTGCCAGCAGCCCGGACAGGTCCCTATCCTACGAGCAGTACTTC.

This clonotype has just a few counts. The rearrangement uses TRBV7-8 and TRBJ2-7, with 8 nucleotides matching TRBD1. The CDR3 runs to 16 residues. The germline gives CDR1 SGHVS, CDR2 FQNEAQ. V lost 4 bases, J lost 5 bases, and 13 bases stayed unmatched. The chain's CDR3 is CASSSKVDRAYDEQYF. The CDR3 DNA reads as TGTGCCAGCAGCTCGAAAGTGGACAGGGCTTACGACGAGCAGTACTTC.

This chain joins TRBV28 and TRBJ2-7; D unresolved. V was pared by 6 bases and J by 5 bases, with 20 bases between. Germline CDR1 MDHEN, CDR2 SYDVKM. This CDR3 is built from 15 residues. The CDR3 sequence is CASSPTDIGIHEQYF. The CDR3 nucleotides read TGTGCCAGCAGCCCTACCGACATAGGGATCCACGAGCAGTACTTC. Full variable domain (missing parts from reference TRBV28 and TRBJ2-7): DVKVTQSSRYLVKRTGEKVFLECVQDMDHENMFWYRQDPGLGLRLIYFSYDVKMKEKGDIPEGYSVSREKKERFSLILESASTNQTSMYLCASSPTDIGIHEQYFGPGTRLTVT.

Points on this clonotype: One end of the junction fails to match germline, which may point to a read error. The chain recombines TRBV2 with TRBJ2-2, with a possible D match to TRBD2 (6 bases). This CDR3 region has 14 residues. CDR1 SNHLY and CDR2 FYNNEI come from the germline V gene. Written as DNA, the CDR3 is TGTGCCAGCAGTGACCAGGGAGGCGCCGGGGAGCTGTCTTTT. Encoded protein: CASSDQGGAGELSF.

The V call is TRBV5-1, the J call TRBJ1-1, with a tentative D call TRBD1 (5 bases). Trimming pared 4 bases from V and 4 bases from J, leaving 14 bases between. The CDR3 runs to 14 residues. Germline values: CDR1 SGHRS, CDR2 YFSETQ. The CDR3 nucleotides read TGCGCCAGCAGCGGCAGCAGGGCGGGCACTGAAGCTTTCTTT. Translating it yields CASSGSRAGTEAFF.

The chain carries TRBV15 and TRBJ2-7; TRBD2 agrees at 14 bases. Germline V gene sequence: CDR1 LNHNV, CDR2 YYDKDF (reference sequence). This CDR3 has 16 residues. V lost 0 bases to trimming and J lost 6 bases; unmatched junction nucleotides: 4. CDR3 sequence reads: CATSRDRLAGGSEQYF. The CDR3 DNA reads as TGTGCCACCAGCAGAGATCGACTAGCGGGAGGGTCCGAGCAGTACTTC.

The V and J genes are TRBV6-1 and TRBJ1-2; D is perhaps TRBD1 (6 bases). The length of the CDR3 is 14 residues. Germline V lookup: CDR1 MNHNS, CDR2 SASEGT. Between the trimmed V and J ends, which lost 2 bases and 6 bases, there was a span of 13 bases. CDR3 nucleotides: TGTGCCAGCAGTGAACCCGGCAGGGGACATGGCTACACCTTC. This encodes CASSEPGRGHGYTF.

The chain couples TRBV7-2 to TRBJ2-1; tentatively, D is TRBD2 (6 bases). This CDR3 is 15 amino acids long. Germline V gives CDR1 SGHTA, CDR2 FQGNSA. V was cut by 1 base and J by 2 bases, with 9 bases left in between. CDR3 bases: TGTGCCAGCAGCTTAGGGCGGGGCGCCTACAATGAGCAGTTCTTC. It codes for CASSLGRGAYNEQFF.

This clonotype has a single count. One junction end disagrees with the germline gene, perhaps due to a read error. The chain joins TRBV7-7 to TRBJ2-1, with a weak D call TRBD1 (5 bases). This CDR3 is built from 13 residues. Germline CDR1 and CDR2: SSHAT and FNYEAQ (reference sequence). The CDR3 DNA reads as TGTGCTAGCAGCTTAGGGGTGGTGGATGAGCAGTTCTTC. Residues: CASSLGVVDEQFF.

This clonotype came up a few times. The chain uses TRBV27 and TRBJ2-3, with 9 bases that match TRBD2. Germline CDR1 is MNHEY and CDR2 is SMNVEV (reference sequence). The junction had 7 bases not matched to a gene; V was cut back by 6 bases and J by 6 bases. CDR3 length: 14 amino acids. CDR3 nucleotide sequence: TGTGCCAGCAGCCGAATGGCGGGGGGGGATACGCAGTATTTT. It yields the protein CASSRMAGGDTQYF.